This passage covers 20 T cell receptor beta chains from one sample sequenced in a study of cytomegalovirus exposure and HLA in healthy donors. Generated by immunoSEQ multiplex PCR, the TCRdb table keeps only in-frame clones and is missing some. The sample records around 70,000 clones, 91% being singletons. The sequenced sample consisted of PBMCs. The receptors were sampled from a man younger than 30 in good health and CMV-seronegative.

This chain connects TRBV7-2 to TRBJ2-7; unclear D gene. The CDR3 spans 14 residues. The germline gives CDR1 SGHTA, CDR2 FQGNSA. V was cut by 1 base and J by 0 bases, with 7 bases left in between. In DNA form, the CDR3 reads TGTGCCAGCAGCTTAGGGAGATTCTCCTACGAGCAGTACTTC. It translates to CASSLGRFSYEQYF.

The V call is TRBV29-1, the J call TRBJ2-1, with a tentative D call TRBD2 (7 bases). V gave up 5 bases and J gave up 8 bases, with 19 bases separating them. Germline CDR1 is SQVTM and CDR2 is ANQGSEA. CDR3 size: 14 residues. In DNA, the CDR3 is TGCAGCGTTTTGGGGGGCGGGAGTCCGGATGAGCAGTTCTTC. Protein sequence: CSVLGGGSPDEQFF.

V is TRBV5-1 and J is TRBJ2-5, with 8 bases lining up with TRBD1. This CDR3 contains 16 residues. J lost 4 bases, V lost 2 bases, and 10 bases had no gene match. Per germline, CDR1 SGHRS and CDR2 YFSETQ. The CDR3 coding sequence is TGCGCCAGCAGCTTATCCGGGACAGGATTAAGAGAGACCCAGTACTTC. Translated: CASSLSGTGLRETQYF.

This chain joins TRBV29-1 and TRBJ2-3; D not resolved. From germline, CDR1 is SQVTM and CDR2 ANQGSEA. V was trimmed by 8 bases and J by 6 bases, leaving 15 bases between them. The CDR3 is 12 residues long. The CDR3 DNA reads as TGCAGCCCGGCCAGAAGCGTGGATACGCAGTATTTT. Its protein is CSPARSVDTQYF.

The chain employs TRBV7-3 and TRBJ2-2; a possible D gene is TRBD1 (6 bases). Trimming stripped 5 bases from V and 7 bases from J, with 17 bases between. The CDR3 has 15 residues. CDR1 SGHTA and CDR2 FQGTGA come from the germline V gene. The CDR3 sequence: CASSLGPRGGGELFF. The CDR3 region has the DNA TGTGCCAGCAGCCTCGGCCCCAGGGGCGGCGGGGAGCTGTTTTTT.

The J gene is TRBJ1-2, the V gene TRBV6-6; perhaps TRBD1 as D (5 bases). Germline CDR1 MNHNY, CDR2 SVGAGI (reference sequence). The germline V and J ends were trimmed by 6 bases and 4 bases, with 12 bases remaining between them. The CDR3 is made up of 13 amino acids. In nucleotides, the CDR3 is TGTGCCAGCAGGATACAGGCGTTCTATGGCTACACCTTC. Protein sequence: CASRIQAFYGYTF.

The rearrangement links TRBV9 to TRBJ2-7; tentatively, D is TRBD2 (5 bases). V was clipped by 4 bases and J by 12 bases, with 17 bases between them. There are 12 residues in the CDR3. The germline gives CDR1 SGDLS, CDR2 YYNGEE. This CDR3 reads CASSPIARSSYF. The CDR3 coding sequence is TGTGCCAGCAGCCCCATAGCGAGATCCTCGTACTTC.

Here the CDR3 DNA reads TGCGCCAGCAGCACCGGGCCCAGGGGACATGGCTACACCTTC. This encodes CASSTGPRGHGYTF. V is TRBV5-1 and J is TRBJ1-2, with D perhaps TRBD1 (6 bases). In germline, CDR1 is SGHRS, CDR2 YFSETQ. CDR3 length: 14 residues. V was trimmed by 4 bases and J by 6 bases, leaving 16 bases between them.

The rearrangement links TRBV10-3 to TRBJ1-1; 11 nucleotides match TRBD1. The CDR3 extends over 15 amino acids. With V trimmed by 0 bases and J by 10 bases, 7 bases remained unmatched. The V gene's germline CDR1 is ENHRY and CDR2 SYGVKD. The CDR3 region has the DNA TGTGCCATCAGTGAGTCAGGACAGGGGGCTAGGCCAGCTTTCTTT. Protein sequence: CAISESGQGARPAFF.

The chain has TRBV5-1 and TRBJ2-1; possible D gene TRBD2, 5 bases. Germline V gene sequence: CDR1 SGHRS, CDR2 YFSETQ. Trimming took 3 bases from V and 5 from J, leaving 6 bases between them. The CDR3 spans 12 residues. CDR3 loop: CASSSGDNEQFF. CDR3 in DNA: TGCGCCAGCAGCTCCGGGGACAATGAGCAGTTCTTC.

This chain links TRBV30 with TRBJ2-5; possibly TRBD1 for D (6 bases). The CDR3 sequence is 15 residues long. Germline lookup yields CDR1 GTSNPN and CDR2 SVGIG (reference sequence). Trimming took 0 bases from V and 4 from J, leaving 15 bases between them. The CDR3 region is CAWSVGWGLGETQYF. DNA for the CDR3: TGTGCCTGGAGTGTAGGTTGGGGGCTTGGAGAGACCCAGTACTTC.

CDR3 amino acids: CASSLLPYEQYF. DNA of the CDR3: TGTGCCAGCAGCTTACTTCCCTACGAGCAGTACTTC. The chain links TRBV11-2 to TRBJ2-7, with D unclear. This CDR3 contains 12 residues. Trimming pared 2 bases from V and 2 bases from J, leaving 4 bases between. Germline V gene data show CDR1 as SGHAT and CDR2 as FQNNGV.

The chain is built from TRBV7-2 and TRBJ1-5; a possible D gene is TRBD1 (6 bases). Looked up from germline, CDR1 is SGHTA and CDR2 is FQGNSA. This CDR3 comprises 14 residues. V lost 5 bases, J lost 5 bases, and 13 bases lay in between. In nucleotides, the CDR3 is TGTGCCAGCAGCCGGTATCAGGGGTATCAGCCCCAGCATTTT. This translates into CASSRYQGYQPQHF. The full variable domain, in which reference TRBV7-2 and TRBJ1-5 provide the parts outside the CDR3, is GAGVSQSPSNKVTEKGKDVELRCDPISGHTALYWYRQSLGQGLEFLIYFQGNSAPDKSGLPSDRFSAERTGGSVSTLTIQRTQQEDSAVYLCASSRYQGYQPQHFGDGTRLSIL.

This clone was detected once. The chain employs TRBV6-1 and TRBJ1-1; D gene uncertain. Germline V CDR1 and CDR2: MNHNS, SASEGT. CDR3 length: 15 amino acids. With 6 bases removed from V and 0 bases from J, the gap between germline ends came to 14 bases. Here the CDR3 DNA reads TGTGCCAGCAGGGTTTTAGTATCCATGAACACTGAAGCTTTCTTT. Its translation: CASRVLVSMNTEAFF.

The V call is TRBV2, the J call TRBJ1-3, with D maybe TRBD1 (6 bases). From germline, CDR1 is SNHLY and CDR2 FYNNEI. Trimming removed 6 bases from V and 0 bases from J, with 6 bases in between. The CDR3 is 13 amino acids. CDR3: CASRQGSGNTIYF. CDR3 in DNA: TGTGCCAGCAGACAGGGCTCTGGAAACACCATATATTTT.

The chain has TRBV7-2 and TRBJ2-3; 12 bases align to TRBD2. The CDR3 consists of 17 residues. Germline V gene sequence: CDR1 SGHTA, CDR2 FQGNSA. After removal of 5 bases from V and 1 base from J, the junction contained 7 bases not matched to a gene. Written as DNA, the CDR3 is TGTGCCAGCAGCCTCCGGACTAGCGGGATTGGCACAGATACGCAGTATTTT. Its translation: CASSLRTSGIGTDTQYF. Drawing the rest from reference TRBV7-2 and TRBJ2-3, the complete variable domain is GAGVSQSPSNKVTEKGKDVELRCDPISGHTALYWYRQSLGQGLEFLIYFQGNSAPDKSGLPSDRFSAERTGGSVSTLTIQRTQQEDSAVYLCASSLRTSGIGTDTQYFGPGTRLTVL.

The chain is built from TRBV27 and TRBJ1-1; TRBD1 might be the D (5 bases). The germline V gene has CDR1 MNHEY and CDR2 SMNVEV (reference sequence). The V end was cut by 2 bases, the J end by 0 bases, with 7 bases between. CDR3 size: 14 residues. The CDR3 spells CASSLAGMNTEAFF. The CDR3, as DNA: TGTGCCAGCAGTTTAGCAGGGATGAACACTGAAGCTTTCTTT.

This rearrangement joins TRBV9 to TRBJ1-1; D unclear. The V gene's germline CDR1 is SGDLS and CDR2 YYNGEE. Trimming shortened V by 0 bases and J by 2 bases, and 11 bases separated the two germline ends. This CDR3 is built from 15 residues. The CDR3 reads CASSVVAKANTEAFF. CDR3 bases: TGTGCCAGCAGCGTAGTAGCAAAGGCTAACACTGAAGCTTTCTTT.

The V and J genes are TRBV6-4 and TRBJ2-2; tentative D call: TRBD2 (5 bases). The CDR3 contains 14 residues. V was cut by 3 bases and J by 6 bases, with 11 bases left in between. Germline V CDR1 and CDR2: MRHNA, SNTAGT. The chain's CDR3 is CASSERLRAGELFF. The CDR3 nucleotides are TGTGCCAGCAGTGAACGACTACGGGCCGGGGAGCTGTTTTTT.

In the case of this clone: At one end the junction does not follow the germline gene, possibly because of a read error. The same CDR3 arises from other DNA sequences in this sample as well. This rearrangement joins TRBV9 to TRBJ1-2; 7 positions agree with TRBD1. Germline loops: CDR1 SGDLS, CDR2 YYNGEE. CDR3 length equals 16 residues. DNA for the CDR3: TGTGCTAGCAGCGTAGGGGGCCAGGGTGTTAACTATGGCTACACCTTC. This encodes CASSVGGQGVNYGYTF.